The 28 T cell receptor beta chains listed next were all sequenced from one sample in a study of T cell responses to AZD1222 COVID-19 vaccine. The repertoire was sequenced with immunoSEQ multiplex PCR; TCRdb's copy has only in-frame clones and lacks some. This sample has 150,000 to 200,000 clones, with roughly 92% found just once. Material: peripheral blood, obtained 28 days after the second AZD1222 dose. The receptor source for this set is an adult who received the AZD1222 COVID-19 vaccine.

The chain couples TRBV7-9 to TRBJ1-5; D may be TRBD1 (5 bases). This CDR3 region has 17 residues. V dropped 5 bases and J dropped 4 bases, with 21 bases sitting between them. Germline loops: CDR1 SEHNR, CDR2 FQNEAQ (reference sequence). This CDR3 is CASSNLSGPELNQPQHF. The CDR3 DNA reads TGTGCCAGCAGCAACCTCTCGGGGCCTGAATTAAATCAGCCCCAGCATTTT. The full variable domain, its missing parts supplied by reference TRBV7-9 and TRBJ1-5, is DTGVSQNPRHKITKRGQNVTFRCDPISEHNRLYWYRQTLGQGPEFLTYFQNEAQLEKSRLLSDRFSAERPKGSFSTLEIQRTEQGDSAMYLCASSNLSGPELNQPQHFGDGTRLSIL.

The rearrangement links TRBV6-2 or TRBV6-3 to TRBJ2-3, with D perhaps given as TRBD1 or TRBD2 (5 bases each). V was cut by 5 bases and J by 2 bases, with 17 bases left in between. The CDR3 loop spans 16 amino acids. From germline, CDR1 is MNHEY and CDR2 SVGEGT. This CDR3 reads CASSLPPGAPTDTQYF. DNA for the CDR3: TGTGCCAGCAGTCTGCCTCCCGGGGCCCCCACAGATACGCAGTATTTT.

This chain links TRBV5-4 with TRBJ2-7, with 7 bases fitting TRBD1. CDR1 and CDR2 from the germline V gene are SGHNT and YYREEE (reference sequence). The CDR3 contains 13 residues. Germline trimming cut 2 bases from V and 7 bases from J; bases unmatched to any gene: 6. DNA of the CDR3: TGTGCCAGCAGCTTTCGACAGGGTGGGGAGCAGTACTTC. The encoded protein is CASSFRQGGEQYF.

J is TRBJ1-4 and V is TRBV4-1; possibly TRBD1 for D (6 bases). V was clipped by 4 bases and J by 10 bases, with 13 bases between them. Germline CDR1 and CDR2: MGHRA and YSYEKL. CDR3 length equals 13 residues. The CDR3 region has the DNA TGCGCCAGCAGCCCTCAGGGGTTAGGAAAACTGTTTTTT. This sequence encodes CASSPQGLGKLFF.

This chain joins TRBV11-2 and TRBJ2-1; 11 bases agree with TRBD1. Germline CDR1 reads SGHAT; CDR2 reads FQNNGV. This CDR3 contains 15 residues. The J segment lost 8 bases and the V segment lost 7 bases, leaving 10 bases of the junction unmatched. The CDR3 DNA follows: TGTGCCAGCACCAGAGGGACAGGGGGTGTCGATGAGCAGTTCTTC. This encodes CASTRGTGGVDEQFF.

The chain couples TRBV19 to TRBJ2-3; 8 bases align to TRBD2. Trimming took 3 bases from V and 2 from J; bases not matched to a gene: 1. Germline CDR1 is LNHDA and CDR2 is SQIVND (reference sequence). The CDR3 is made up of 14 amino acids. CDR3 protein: CASSMGLDTDTQYF. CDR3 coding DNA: TGTGCCAGTAGTATGGGACTAGACACAGATACGCAGTATTTT.

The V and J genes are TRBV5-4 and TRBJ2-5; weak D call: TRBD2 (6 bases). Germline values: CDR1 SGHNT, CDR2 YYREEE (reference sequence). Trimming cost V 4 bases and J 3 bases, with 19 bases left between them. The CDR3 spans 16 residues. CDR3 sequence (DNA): TGTGCCAGCAGCCAAAGAACTAGCTTTGGAGAAGAGACCCAGTACTTC. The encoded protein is CASSQRTSFGEETQYF.

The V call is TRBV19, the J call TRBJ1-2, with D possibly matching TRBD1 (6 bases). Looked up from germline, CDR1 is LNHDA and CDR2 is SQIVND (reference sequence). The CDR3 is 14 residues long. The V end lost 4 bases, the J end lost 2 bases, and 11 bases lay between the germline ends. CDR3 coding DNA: TGTGCCAGTAGTAGACGGGGGCCCAACTATGGCTACACCTTC. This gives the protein CASSRRGPNYGYTF. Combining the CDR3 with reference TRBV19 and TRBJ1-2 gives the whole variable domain DGGITQSPKYLFRKEGQNVTLSCEQNLNHDAMYWYRQDPGQGLRLIYYSQIVNDFQKGDIAEGYSVSREKKESFPLTVTSAQKNPTAFYLCASSRRGPNYGYTFGSGTRLTVV.

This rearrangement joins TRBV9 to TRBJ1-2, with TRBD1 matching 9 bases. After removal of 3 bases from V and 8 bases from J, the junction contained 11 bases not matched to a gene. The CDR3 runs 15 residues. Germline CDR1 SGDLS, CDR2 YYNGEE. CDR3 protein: CASSGGTGQGWGYTF. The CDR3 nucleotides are TGTGCCAGCAGCGGAGGAACGGGACAGGGCTGGGGCTACACCTTC.

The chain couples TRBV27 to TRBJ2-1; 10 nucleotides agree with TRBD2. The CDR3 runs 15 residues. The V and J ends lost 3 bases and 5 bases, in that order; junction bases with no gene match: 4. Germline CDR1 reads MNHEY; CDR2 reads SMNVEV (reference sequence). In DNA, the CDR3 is TGTGCCAGCAGTTTTCCGGGACTAGCGAACAATGAGCAGTTCTTC. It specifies CASSFPGLANNEQFF.

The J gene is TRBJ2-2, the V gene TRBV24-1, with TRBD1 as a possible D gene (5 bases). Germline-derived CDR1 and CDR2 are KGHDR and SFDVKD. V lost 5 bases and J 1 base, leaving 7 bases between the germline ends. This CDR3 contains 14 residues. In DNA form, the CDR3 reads TGTGCCACCAGTGTGCAGGGGAACACCGGGGAGCTGTTTTTT. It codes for CATSVQGNTGELFF.

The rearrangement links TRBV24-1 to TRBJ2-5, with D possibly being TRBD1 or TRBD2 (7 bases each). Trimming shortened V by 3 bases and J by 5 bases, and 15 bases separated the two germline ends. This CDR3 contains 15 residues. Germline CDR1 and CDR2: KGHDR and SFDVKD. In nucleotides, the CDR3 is TGTGCCACCAGTGATCCCGGGACAGCGGGGGAGACCCAGTACTTC. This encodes CATSDPGTAGETQYF.

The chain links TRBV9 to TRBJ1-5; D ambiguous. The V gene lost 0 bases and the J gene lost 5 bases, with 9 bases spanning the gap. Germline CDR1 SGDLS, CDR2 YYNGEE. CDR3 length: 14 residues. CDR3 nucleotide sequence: TGTGCCAGCAGCGTAGAATCAAGTTATCAGCCCCAGCATTTT. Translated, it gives CASSVESSYQPQHF. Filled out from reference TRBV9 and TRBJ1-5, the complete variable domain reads DSGVTQTPKHLITATGQRVTLRCSPRSGDLSVYWYQQSLDQGLQFLIQYYNGEERAKGNILERFSAQQFPDLHSELNLSSLELGDSALYFCASSVESSYQPQHFGDGTRLSIL.

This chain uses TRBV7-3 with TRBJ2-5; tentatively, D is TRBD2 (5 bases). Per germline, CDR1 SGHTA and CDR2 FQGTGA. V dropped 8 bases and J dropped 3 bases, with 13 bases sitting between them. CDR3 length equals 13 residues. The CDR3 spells CASSPAAEETQYF. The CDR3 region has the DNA TGTGCCAGCTCCCCGGCAGCGGAAGAGACCCAGTACTTC. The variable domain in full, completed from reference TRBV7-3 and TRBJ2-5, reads GAGVSQTPSNKVTEKGKYVELRCDPISGHTALYWYRQSLGQGPEFLIYFQGTGAADDSGLPNDRFFAVRPEGSVSTLKIQRTERGDSAVYLCASSPAAEETQYFGPGTRLLVL.

The CDR3 spells CASSLAAVTEQYF. The DNA for the CDR3 is TGTGCCAGCAGCTTAGCGGCGGTTACCGAGCAGTACTTC. The chain has TRBV7-9 and TRBJ2-7; D unresolved. With 0 bases removed from V and 6 bases from J, the gap between germline ends came to 9 bases. Germline V lookup: CDR1 SEHNR, CDR2 FQNEAQ (reference sequence). The CDR3 has 13 residues.

CDR3 sequence (DNA): TGTGCCAGCAGCTTATTACGAGACAGGGTTGAAGCTTTCTTT. Its translation is CASSLLRDRVEAFF. This rearrangement joins TRBV7-2 to TRBJ1-1, with TRBD1 matching over 7 bases. The CDR3 has 14 amino acids. V was pared by 2 bases and J by 7 bases, with 7 bases of the junction left unmatched. The V gene's germline CDR1 is SGHTA and CDR2 FQGNSA.

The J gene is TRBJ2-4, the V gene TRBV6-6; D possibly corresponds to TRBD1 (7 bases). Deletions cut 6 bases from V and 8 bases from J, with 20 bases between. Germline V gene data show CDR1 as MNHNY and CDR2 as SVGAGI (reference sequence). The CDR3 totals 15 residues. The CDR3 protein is CASRPFQGGLDIQYF. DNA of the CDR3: TGTGCCAGCAGGCCTTTCCAGGGGGGTCTAGACATTCAGTACTTC.

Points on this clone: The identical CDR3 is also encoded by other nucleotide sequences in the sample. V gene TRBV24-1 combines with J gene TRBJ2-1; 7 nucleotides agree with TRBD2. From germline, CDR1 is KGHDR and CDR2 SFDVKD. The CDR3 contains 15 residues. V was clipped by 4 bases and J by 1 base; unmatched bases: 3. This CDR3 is CATSDPSGSYNEQFF. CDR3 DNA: TGTGCCACCAGTGACCCTAGCGGTTCCTACAATGAGCAGTTCTTC.

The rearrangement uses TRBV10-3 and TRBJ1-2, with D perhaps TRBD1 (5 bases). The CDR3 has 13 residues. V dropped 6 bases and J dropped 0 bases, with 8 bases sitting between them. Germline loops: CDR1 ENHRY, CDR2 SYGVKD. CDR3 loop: CAIRDTANYGYTF. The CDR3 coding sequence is TGTGCCATCAGGGACACGGCTAACTATGGCTACACCTTC.

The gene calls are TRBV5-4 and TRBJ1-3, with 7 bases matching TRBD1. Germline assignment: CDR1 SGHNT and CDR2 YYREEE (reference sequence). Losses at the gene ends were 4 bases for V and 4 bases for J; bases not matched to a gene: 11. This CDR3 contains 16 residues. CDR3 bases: TGTGCCAGCAGCCGGGCAGACAGGGAACGAGGAAACACCATATATTTT. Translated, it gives CASSRADRERGNTIYF.

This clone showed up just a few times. The CDR3 sequence is CASSQDKGPYEQYF. CDR3 bases: TGTGCCAGCAGCCAAGATAAGGGCCCCTACGAGCAGTACTTC. V and J are TRBV4-2 and TRBJ2-7, with unresolved D. CDR3 length: 14 amino acids. Germline V CDR1 and CDR2: LGHNA, YNFKEQ. The V gene lost 0 bases and the J gene lost 2 bases, with 8 bases spanning the gap.

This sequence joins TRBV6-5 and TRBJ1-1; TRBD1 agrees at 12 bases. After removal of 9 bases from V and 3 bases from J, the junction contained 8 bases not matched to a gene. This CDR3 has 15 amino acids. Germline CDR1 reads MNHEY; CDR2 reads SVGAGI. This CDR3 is CASLRDRGPDTEAFF. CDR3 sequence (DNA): TGTGCCAGTTTGCGGGACAGGGGGCCGGACACTGAAGCTTTCTTT.

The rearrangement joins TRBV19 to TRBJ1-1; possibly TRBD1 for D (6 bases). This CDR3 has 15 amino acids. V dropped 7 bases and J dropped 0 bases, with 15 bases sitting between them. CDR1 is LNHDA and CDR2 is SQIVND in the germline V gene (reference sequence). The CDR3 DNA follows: TGTGCCAGTAAGTTTCGGGACATCATGAACACTGAAGCTTTCTTT. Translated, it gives CASKFRDIMNTEAFF. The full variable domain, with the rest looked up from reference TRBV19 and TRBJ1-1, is DGGITQSPKYLFRKEGQNVTLSCEQNLNHDAMYWYRQDPGQGLRLIYYSQIVNDFQKGDIAEGYSVSREKKESFPLTVTSAQKNPTAFYLCASKFRDIMNTEAFFGQGTRLTVV.

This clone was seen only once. The CDR3 loop is CASSLESNTGELFF. CDR3 sequence (DNA): TGCGCCAGCAGCTTGGAATCGAACACCGGGGAGCTGTTTTTT. The rearrangement links TRBV5-1 to TRBJ2-2; no firm D call. V shed 0 bases and J shed 0 bases, with 3 bases lying between them. Germline CDR1 SGHRS, CDR2 YFSETQ. The CDR3 totals 14 residues.

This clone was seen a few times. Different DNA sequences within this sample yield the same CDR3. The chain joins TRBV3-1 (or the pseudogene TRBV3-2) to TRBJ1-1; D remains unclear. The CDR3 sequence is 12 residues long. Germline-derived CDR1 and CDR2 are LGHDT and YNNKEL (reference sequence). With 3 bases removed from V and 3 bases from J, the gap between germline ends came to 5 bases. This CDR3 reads CASSQGYTEAFF. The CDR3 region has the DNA TGTGCCAGCAGCCAGGGATACACTGAAGCTTTCTTT.

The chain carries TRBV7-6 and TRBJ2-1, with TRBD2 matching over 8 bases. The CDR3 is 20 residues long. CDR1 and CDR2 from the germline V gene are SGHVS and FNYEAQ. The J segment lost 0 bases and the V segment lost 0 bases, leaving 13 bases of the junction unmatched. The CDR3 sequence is CASSLALSGREGSSYNEQFF. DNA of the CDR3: TGTGCCAGCAGCTTAGCCCTGTCGGGTCGGGAGGGGAGCTCCTACAATGAGCAGTTCTTC. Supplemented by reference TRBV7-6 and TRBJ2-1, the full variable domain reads GAGVSQSPRYKVTKRGQDVALRCDPISGHVSLYWYRQALGQGPEFLTYFNYEAQQDKSGLPNDRFSAERPEGSISTLTIQRTEQRDSAMYRCASSLALSGREGSSYNEQFFGPGTRLTVL.

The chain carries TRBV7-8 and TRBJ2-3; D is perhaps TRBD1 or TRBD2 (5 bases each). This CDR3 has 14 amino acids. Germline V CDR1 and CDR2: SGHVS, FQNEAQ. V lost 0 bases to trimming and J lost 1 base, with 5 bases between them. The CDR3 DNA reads TGTGCCAGCAGCTTAGCGGGGGGCACAGATACGCAGTATTTT. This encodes CASSLAGGTDTQYF.

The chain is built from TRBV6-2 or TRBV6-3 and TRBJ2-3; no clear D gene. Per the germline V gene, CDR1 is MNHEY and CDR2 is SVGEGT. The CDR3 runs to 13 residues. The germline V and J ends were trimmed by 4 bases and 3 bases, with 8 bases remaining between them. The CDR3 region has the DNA TGTGCCAGCAGTTTCGGACCGACAGATACGCAGTATTTT. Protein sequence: CASSFGPTDTQYF.